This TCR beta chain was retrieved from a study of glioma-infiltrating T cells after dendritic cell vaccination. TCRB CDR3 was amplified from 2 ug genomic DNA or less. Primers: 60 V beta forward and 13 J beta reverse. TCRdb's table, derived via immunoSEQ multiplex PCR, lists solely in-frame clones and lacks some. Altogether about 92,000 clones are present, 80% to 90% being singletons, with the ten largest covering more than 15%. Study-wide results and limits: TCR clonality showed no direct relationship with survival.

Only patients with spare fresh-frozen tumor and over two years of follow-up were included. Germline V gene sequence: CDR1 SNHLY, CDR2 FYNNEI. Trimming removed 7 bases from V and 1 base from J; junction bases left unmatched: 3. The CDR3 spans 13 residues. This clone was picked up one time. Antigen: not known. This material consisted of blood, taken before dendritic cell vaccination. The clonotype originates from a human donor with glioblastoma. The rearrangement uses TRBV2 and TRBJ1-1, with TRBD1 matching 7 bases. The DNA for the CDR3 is TGTGCCAGCATTCCAGGGGGGAACACTGAAGCTTTCTTT. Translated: CASIPGGNTEAFF.